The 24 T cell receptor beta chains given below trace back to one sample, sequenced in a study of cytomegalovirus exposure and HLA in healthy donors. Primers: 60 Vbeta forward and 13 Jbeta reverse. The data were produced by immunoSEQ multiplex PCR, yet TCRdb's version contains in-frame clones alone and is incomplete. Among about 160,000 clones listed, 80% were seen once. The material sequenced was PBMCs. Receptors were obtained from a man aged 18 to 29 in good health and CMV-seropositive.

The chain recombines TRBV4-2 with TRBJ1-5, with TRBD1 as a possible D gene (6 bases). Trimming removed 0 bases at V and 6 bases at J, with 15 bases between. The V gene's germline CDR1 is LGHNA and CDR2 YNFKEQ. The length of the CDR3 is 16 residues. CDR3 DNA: TGTGCCAGCAGCCAAGAGGCTGCCAGGGGATCTCAGCCCCAGCATTTT. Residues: CASSQEAARGSQPQHF.

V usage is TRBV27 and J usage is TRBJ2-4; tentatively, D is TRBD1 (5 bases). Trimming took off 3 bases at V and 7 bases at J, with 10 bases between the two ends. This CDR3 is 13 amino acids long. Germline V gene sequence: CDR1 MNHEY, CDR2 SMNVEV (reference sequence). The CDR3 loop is CASSFRRANIQYF. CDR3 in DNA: TGTGCCAGCAGTTTTCGCAGGGCGAACATTCAGTACTTC.

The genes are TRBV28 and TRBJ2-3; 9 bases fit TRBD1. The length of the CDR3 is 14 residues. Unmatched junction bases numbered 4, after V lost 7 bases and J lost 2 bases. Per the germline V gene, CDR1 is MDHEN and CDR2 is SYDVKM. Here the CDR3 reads CASTVQGATDTQYF. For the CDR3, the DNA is TGTGCCAGCACCGTACAGGGGGCCACAGATACGCAGTATTTT.

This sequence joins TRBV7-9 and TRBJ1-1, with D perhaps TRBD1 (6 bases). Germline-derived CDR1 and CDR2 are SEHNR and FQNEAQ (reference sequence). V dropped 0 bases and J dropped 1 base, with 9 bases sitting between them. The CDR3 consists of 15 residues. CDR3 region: CASSLAPTGNTEAFF. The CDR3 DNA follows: TGTGCCAGCAGCTTAGCCCCGACAGGGAACACTGAAGCTTTCTTT.

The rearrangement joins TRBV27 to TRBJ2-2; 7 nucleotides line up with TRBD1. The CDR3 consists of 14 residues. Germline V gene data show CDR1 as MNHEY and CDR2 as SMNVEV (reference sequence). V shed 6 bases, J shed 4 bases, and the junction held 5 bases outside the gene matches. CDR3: CASSRGQITGELFF. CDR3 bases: TGTGCCAGCAGCCGGGGACAGATCACCGGGGAGCTGTTTTTT.

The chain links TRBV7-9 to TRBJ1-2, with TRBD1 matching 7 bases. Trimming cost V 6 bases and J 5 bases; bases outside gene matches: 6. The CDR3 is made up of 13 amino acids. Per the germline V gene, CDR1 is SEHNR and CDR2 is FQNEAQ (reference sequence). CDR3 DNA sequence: TGTGCCAGCAGATCCGGACAGGATTATGGCTACACCTTC. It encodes CASRSGQDYGYTF.

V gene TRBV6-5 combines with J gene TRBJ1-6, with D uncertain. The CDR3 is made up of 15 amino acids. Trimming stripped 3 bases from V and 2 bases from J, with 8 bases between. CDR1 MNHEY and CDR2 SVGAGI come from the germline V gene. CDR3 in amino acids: CASSYAGPYNSPLHF. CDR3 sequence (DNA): TGTGCCAGCAGTTATGCTGGGCCCTATAATTCACCCCTCCACTTT.

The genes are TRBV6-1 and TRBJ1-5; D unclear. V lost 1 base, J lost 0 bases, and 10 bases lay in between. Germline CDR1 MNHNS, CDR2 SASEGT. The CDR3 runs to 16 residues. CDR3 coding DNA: TGTGCCAGCAGTGAAGGAAGCGGCCATAGCAATCAGCCCCAGCATTTT. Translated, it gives CASSEGSGHSNQPQHF.

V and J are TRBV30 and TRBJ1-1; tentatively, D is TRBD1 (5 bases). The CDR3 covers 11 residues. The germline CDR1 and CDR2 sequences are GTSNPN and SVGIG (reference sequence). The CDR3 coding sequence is TGTGCATTCGACAGGAACACTGAAGCTTTCTTT. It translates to CAFDRNTEAFF.

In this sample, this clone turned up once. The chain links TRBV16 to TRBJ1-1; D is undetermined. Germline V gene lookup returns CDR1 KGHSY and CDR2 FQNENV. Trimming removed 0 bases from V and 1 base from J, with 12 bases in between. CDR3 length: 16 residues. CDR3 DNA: TGTGCCAGCAGCCAATCGGACTTCGGGCGGAACACTGAAGCTTTCTTT. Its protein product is CASSQSDFGRNTEAFF.

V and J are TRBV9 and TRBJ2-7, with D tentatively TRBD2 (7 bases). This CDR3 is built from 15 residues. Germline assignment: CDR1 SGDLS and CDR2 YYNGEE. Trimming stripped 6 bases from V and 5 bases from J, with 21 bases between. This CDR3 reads CASTSRWGGIDEQYF. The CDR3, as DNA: TGTGCCAGCACTAGTAGGTGGGGGGGCATCGACGAGCAGTACTTC.

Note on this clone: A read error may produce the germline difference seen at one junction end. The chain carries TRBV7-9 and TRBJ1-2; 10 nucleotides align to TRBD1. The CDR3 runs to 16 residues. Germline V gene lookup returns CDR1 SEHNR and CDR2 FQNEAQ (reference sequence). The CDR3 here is CSSSAYGQGGSYGYTF. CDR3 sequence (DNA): TGTTCCAGCAGCGCCTACGGACAGGGGGGCAGCTATGGCTACACCTTC.

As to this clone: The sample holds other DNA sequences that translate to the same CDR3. The CDR3 loop is CASSLFGTGGNEKLFF. The CDR3 DNA is TGCGCCAGCAGCTTATTTGGGACAGGGGGCAATGAAAAACTGTTTTTT. The chain recombines TRBV5-1 with TRBJ1-4; TRBD1 matches 12 bases. The germline V gene encodes CDR1 SGHRS and CDR2 YFSETQ. V lost 2 bases and J lost 5; bases outside the gene matches: 4. This CDR3 is built from 16 residues.

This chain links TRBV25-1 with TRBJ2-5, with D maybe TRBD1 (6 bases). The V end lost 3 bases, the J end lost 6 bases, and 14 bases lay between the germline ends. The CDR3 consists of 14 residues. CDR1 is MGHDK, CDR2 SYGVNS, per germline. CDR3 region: CASSDQGRSQTQYF. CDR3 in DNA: TGTGCCAGCAGTGATCAGGGGAGAAGTCAGACCCAGTACTTC.

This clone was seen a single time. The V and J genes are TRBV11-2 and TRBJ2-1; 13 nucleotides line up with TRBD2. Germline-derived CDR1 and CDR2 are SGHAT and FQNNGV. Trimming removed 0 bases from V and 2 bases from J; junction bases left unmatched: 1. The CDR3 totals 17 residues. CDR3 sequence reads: CASSLEGLAGAYNEQFF. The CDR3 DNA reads TGTGCCAGCAGCTTAGAAGGACTAGCGGGAGCCTACAATGAGCAGTTCTTC.

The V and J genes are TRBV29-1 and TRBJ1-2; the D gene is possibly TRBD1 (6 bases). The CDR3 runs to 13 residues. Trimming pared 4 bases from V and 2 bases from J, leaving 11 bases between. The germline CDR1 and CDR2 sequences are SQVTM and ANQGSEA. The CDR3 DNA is TGCAGCGTTGGGGGGCTTTCCAACTATGGCTACACCTTC. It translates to CSVGGLSNYGYTF.

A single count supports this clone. In DNA form, the CDR3 reads TGCGCCAGCAGCTTGGGAGTCAGGGCAGGGGGCGCGGACAATGAGCAGTTCTTC. Protein: CASSLGVRAGGADNEQFF. The chain joins TRBV5-1 to TRBJ2-1; 8 bases are shared with TRBD1. Germline values: CDR1 SGHRS, CDR2 YFSETQ. V gave up 0 bases and J gave up 5 bases; unmatched junction bases: 13. The CDR3 has 18 amino acids.

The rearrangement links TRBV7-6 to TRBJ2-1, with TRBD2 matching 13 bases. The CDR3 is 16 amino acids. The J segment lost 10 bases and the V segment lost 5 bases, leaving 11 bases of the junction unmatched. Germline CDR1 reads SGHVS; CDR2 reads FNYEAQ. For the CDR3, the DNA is TGTGCCAGCAGCCCCTCCAGGACTAGCGGGAGTCACGAGCAGTTCTTC. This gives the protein CASSPSRTSGSHEQFF.

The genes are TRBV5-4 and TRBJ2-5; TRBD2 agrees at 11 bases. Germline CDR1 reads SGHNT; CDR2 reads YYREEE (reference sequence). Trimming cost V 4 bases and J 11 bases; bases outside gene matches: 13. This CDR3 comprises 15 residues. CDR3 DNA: TGTGCCAGCAGCCCGGGACTAGCGGTTAGTAAAAAGCAGTACTTC. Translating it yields CASSPGLAVSKKQYF.

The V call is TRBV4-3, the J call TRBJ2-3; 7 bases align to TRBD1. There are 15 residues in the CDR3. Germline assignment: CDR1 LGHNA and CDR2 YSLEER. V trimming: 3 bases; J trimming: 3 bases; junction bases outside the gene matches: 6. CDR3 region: CASSQGQLITDTQYF. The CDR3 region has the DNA TGCGCCAGCAGCCAGGGACAGCTGATAACAGATACGCAGTATTTT.

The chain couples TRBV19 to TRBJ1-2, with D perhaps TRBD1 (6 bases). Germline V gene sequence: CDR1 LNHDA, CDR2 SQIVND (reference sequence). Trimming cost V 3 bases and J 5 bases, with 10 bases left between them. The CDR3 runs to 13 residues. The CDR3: CASSIGQSYGYTF. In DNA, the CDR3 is TGTGCCAGTAGTATCGGACAGAGTTATGGCTACACCTTC. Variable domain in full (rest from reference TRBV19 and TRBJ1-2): DGGITQSPKYLFRKEGQNVTLSCEQNLNHDAMYWYRQDPGQGLRLIYYSQIVNDFQKGDIAEGYSVSREKKESFPLTVTSAQKNPTAFYLCASSIGQSYGYTFGSGTRLTVV.

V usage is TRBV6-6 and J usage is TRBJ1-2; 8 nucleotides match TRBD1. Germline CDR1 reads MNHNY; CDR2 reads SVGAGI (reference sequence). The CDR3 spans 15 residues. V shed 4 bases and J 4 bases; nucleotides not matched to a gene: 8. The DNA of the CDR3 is TGTGCCAGCAGTTCCTCCGGGACAGGTTCCTATGGCTACACCTTC. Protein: CASSSSGTGSYGYTF.

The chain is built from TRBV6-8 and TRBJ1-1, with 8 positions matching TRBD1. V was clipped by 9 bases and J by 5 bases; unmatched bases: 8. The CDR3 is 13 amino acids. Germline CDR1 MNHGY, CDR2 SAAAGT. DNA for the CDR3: TGTGCCAGTCCAACAGGGGGGGAAACTGAAGCTTTCTTT. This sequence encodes CASPTGGETEAFF.

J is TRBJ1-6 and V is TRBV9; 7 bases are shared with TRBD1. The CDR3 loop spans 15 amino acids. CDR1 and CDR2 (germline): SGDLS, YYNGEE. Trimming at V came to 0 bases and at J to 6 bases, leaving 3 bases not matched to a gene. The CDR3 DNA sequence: TGTGCCAGCAGCGTAGCTAGACAGGGTAATTCACCCCTCCACTTT. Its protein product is CASSVARQGNSPLHF. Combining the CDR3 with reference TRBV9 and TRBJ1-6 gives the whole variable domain DSGVTQTPKHLITATGQRVTLRCSPRSGDLSVYWYQQSLDQGLQFLIQYYNGEERAKGNILERFSAQQFPDLHSELNLSSLELGDSALYFCASSVARQGNSPLHFGNGTRLTVT.